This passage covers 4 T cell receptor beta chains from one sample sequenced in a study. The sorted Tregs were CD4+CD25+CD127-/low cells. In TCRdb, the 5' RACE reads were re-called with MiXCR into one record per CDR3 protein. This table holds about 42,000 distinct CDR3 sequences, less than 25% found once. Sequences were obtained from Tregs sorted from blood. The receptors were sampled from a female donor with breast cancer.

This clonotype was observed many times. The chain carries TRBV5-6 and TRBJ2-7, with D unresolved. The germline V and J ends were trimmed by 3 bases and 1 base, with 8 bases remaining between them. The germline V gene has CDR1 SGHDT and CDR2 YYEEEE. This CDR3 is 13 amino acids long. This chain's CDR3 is CASSSAPSYEQYF. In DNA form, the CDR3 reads TGTGCCAGCAGCTCTGCTCCTTCCTACGAGCAGTACTTC.

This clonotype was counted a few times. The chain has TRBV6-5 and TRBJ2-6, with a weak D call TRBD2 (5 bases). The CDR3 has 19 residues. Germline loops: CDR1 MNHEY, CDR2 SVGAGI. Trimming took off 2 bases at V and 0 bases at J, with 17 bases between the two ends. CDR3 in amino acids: CASSYLGPTGSSGANVLTF. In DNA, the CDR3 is TGTGCCAGCAGTTACCTCGGACCTACGGGAAGCTCTGGGGCCAACGTCCTGACTTTC.

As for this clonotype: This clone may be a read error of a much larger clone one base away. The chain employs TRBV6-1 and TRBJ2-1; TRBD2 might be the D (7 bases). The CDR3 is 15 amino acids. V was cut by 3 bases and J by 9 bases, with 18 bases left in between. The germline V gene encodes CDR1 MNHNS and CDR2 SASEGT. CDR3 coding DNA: TGTGCCAGCAGTGAGCCGTCTAGCGGCAGGGGTGAGCAGTTCTTC. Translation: CASSEPSSGRGEQFF.

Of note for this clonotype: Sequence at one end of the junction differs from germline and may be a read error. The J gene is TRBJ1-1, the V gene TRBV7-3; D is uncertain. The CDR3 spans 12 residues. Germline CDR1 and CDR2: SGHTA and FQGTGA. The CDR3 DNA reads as TGTGCCAGCAGCTCCGGACGGGGTGAAGCCTTCTTT. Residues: CASSSGRGEAFF.